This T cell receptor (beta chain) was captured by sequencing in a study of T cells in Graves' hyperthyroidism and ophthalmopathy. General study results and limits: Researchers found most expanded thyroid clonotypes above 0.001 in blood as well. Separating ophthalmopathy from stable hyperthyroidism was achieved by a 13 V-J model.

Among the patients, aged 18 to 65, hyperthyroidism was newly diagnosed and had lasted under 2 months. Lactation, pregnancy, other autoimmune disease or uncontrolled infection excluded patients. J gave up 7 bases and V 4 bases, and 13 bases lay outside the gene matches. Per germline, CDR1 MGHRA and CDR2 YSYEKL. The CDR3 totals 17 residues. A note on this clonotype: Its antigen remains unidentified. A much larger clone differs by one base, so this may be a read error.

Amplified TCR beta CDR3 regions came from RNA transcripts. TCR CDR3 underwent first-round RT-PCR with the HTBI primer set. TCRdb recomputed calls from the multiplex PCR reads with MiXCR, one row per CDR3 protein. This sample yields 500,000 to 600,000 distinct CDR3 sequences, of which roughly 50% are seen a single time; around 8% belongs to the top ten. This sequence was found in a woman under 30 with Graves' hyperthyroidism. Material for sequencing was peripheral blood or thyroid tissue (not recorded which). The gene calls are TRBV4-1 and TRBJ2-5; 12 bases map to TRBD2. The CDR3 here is CASSPWGLAGGGGTQYF. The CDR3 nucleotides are TGCGCCAGCAGCCCGTGGGGGCTAGCGGGAGGGGGGGGGACCCAGTACTTC.